A selection of T cell receptor beta chains follows, all from one sample in a study of T cell responses to AZD1222 COVID-19 vaccine. Sequencing used immunoSEQ multiplex PCR; TCRdb keeps in-frame clones, though not all of them. The sample lists more than 100,000 clones; 80% to 95% were seen once. The sample in question was peripheral blood, obtained on day 0 of AZD1222 vaccination. The receptors were sampled from an adult in good health. The CDR3 runs from the conserved cysteine through the conserved F or W. D genes are given only for firm matches. The size field is filled for only some rows; it gives once, few, many or a size class.

v_gene: TRBV6-5
abundance: .
j_gene: TRBJ1-5
d_gene: .
CDR3aa: CASTSRENQPQHF
CDR3nt: TGTGCCAGCACGTCCAGGGAGAATCAGCCCCAGCATTTT

v_gene: TRBV28
abundance: .
j_gene: TRBJ1-5
d_gene: .
CDR3aa: CASSFSGVTQPQHF
CDR3nt: TGTGCCAGCAGTTTCTCGGGGGTGACTCAGCCCCAGCATTTT

v_gene: TRBV14
abundance: .
j_gene: TRBJ1-5
d_gene: .
CDR3aa: CASSHPQPQHF
CDR3nt: TGTGCCAGCAGCCACCCCCAGCCCCAGCATTTT

v_gene: TRBV7-2
abundance: .
j_gene: TRBJ2-7
d_gene: .
CDR3aa: CASSSQGRSYEQYF
CDR3nt: TGTGCCAGCAGCTCCCAGGGACGGAGCTACGAGCAGTACTTC

v_gene: TRBV5-5
abundance: .
j_gene: TRBJ2-7
d_gene: TRBD2
CDR3aa: CASRQTSGYEQYF
CDR3nt: TGTGCCAGCAGACAAACTAGCGGTTACGAGCAGTACTTC

v_gene: TRBV7-9
abundance: .
j_gene: TRBJ2-7
d_gene: .
CDR3aa: CASSSLGEQYF
CDR3nt: TGTGCCAGCAGCTCTCTGGGCGAGCAGTACTTC

v_gene: TRBV18
abundance: .
j_gene: TRBJ1-4
d_gene: TRBD1
CDR3aa: CASSPGQAGEKLFF
CDR3nt: TGTGCCAGCTCACCTGGACAGGCGGGGGAAAAACTGTTTTTT

v_gene: TRBV10-3
abundance: .
j_gene: TRBJ1-5
d_gene: TRBD1
CDR3aa: CAISDRGRSPRF
CDR3nt: TGTGCCATCAGTGACAGGGGGCGGTCACCGAGGTTC

v_gene: TRBV10-1
abundance: .
j_gene: TRBJ2-6
d_gene: .
CDR3aa: CASSKSGANVLTF
CDR3nt: TGCGCCAGCAGTAAGTCTGGGGCCAACGTCCTGACTTTC

v_gene: TRBV5-8
abundance: .
j_gene: TRBJ1-5
d_gene: .
CDR3aa: CASSLGPRHTHQPQHF
CDR3nt: TGTGCCAGCAGCTTGGGCCCAAGACACACTCATCAGCCCCAGCATTTT

v_gene: TRBV6-5
abundance: .
j_gene: TRBJ1-5
d_gene: .
CDR3aa: CASSYVQGTAQHF
CDR3nt: TGTGCCAGCAGTTACGTACAGGGTACGGCCCAGCATTTT

v_gene: TRBV3-1/TRBV3-2
abundance: once
j_gene: TRBJ1-1
d_gene: .
CDR3aa: CASSHLGAGAEAFF
CDR3nt: TGTGCCAGCAGCCACCTAGGGGCGGGGGCTGAAGCTTTCTTT

v_gene: TRBV7-6
abundance: .
j_gene: TRBJ2-7
d_gene: TRBD1
CDR3aa: CASSLVSGTGNPEQYF
CDR3nt: TGTGCCAGCAGCCTCGTTTCTGGGACAGGGAACCCCGAGCAGTACTTC

v_gene: TRBV9
abundance: .
j_gene: TRBJ1-1
d_gene: TRBD1
CDR3aa: CASSEGAVTNTEAFF
CDR3nt: TGTGCCAGCAGCGAGGGGGCAGTAACGAACACTGAAGCTTTCTTT

v_gene: TRBV2
abundance: .
j_gene: TRBJ2-7
d_gene: .
CDR3aa: CASSEGGKGAGHEQYF
CDR3nt: TGTGCCAGCAGTGAAGGTGGGAAAGGGGCGGGCCACGAGCAGTACTTC

v_gene: TRBV6-5
abundance: .
j_gene: TRBJ2-7
d_gene: TRBD1
CDR3aa: CASSYLGQGDEQYF
CDR3nt: TGTGCCAGCAGTTACTTGGGACAGGGGGACGAGCAGTACTTC

v_gene: TRBV4-3
abundance: .
j_gene: TRBJ1-2
d_gene: TRBD1
CDR3aa: CASSPQDRGTYYGYTF
CDR3nt: TGCGCCAGCAGCCCCCAAGACAGGGGAACATACTATGGCTACACCTTC

v_gene: TRBV27
abundance: .
j_gene: TRBJ1-5
d_gene: .
CDR3aa: CASSSQRPRTSNQPQHF
CDR3nt: TGTGCCAGCAGTTCGCAGAGGCCCCGAACGAGCAATCAGCCCCAGCATTTT

v_gene: TRBV6-5
abundance: .
j_gene: TRBJ1-2
d_gene: .
CDR3aa: CASSSRAGGYTF
CDR3nt: TGTGCCAGCAGTTCCAGGGCGGGCGGCTACACCTTC

v_gene: TRBV4-2
abundance: .
j_gene: TRBJ2-1
d_gene: TRBD2
CDR3aa: CASSQGSSGRANEQFF
CDR3nt: TGTGCCAGCAGCCAAGGGTCCAGCGGGAGGGCCAATGAGCAGTTCTTC

v_gene: TRBV10-3
abundance: .
j_gene: TRBJ2-7
d_gene: .
CDR3aa: CAISPGQGVGGRELYEQYF
CDR3nt: TGTGCCATCAGCCCTGGACAGGGGGTAGGCGGGAGGGAACTCTACGAGCAGTACTTC

v_gene: TRBV7-2
abundance: once
j_gene: TRBJ2-2
d_gene: .
CDR3aa: CASKEQGPPGTGELFF
CDR3nt: TGTGCCAGCAAAGAACAGGGCCCTCCGGGCACCGGGGAGCTGTTTTTT

v_gene: TRBV2
abundance: .
j_gene: TRBJ2-3
d_gene: .
CDR3aa: CASSARLKDTQYF
CDR3nt: TGTGCCAGCAGTGCCCGGCTAAAAGATACGCAGTATTTT

v_gene: TRBV6-5
abundance: .
j_gene: TRBJ1-3
d_gene: .
CDR3aa: CASSYAGSSGNTIYF
CDR3nt: TGTGCCAGCAGTTATGCAGGCAGCTCTGGAAACACCATATATTTT

v_gene: TRBV24-1
abundance: .
j_gene: TRBJ2-1
d_gene: TRBD2
CDR3aa: CATSQIIGTSGIHEQFF
CDR3nt: TGTGCCACCAGCCAGATTATCGGGACTAGCGGGATCCATGAGCAGTTCTTC